These 9 T cell receptor beta chains were sequenced from one sample in a study of blood T cell repertoires in COVID-19. Here immunoSEQ multiplex PCR was the method, and the copy in TCRdb shows in-frame clones only, minus some. The sample contains 120,000 or so clones, over 75% of which appear only once. The sequenced material came from peripheral blood. The receptor set was obtained from a woman older than 75 with acute or convalescent COVID-19.

This sequence joins TRBV7-2 and TRBJ2-3; D is perhaps TRBD2 (5 bases). Germline-derived CDR1 and CDR2 are SGHTA and FQGNSA. The CDR3 covers 14 residues. V gave up 3 bases and J gave up 4 bases, with 11 bases separating them. CDR3 DNA sequence: TGTGCCAGCAGCTTTCCGGGGTCCGCAGATACGCAGTATTTT. It codes for CASSFPGSADTQYF. Variable domain in full (rest from reference TRBV7-2 and TRBJ2-3): GAGVSQSPSNKVTEKGKDVELRCDPISGHTALYWYRQSLGQGLEFLIYFQGNSAPDKSGLPSDRFSAERTGGSVSTLTIQRTQQEDSAVYLCASSFPGSADTQYFGPGTRLTVL.

This rearrangement joins TRBV28 to TRBJ2-3; 9 nucleotides line up with TRBD2. The V gene's germline CDR1 is MDHEN and CDR2 SYDVKM. The CDR3 runs 17 residues. V shed 5 bases, J shed 5 bases, and the junction held 14 bases outside the gene matches. The CDR3, as DNA: TGTGCCAGCAGTCAGTATAGCGGGGGCGCTCTTAGAGATACGCAGTATTTT. It encodes CASSQYSGGALRDTQYF.

This rearrangement joins TRBV27 to TRBJ2-4, with D perhaps matching TRBD1 (6 bases). Germline values: CDR1 MNHEY, CDR2 SMNVEV (reference sequence). The CDR3 covers 16 residues. V shed 6 bases and J shed 0 bases, with 15 bases lying between them. Here the CDR3 reads CASRLNRDGAKNIQYF. The CDR3 DNA sequence: TGTGCCAGCAGACTAAACAGGGATGGAGCCAAAAACATTCAGTACTTC.

The rearrangement uses TRBV27 and TRBJ2-3; 9 bases line up with TRBD2. J was trimmed by 8 bases and V by 4 bases; bases with no gene match: 13. Germline V CDR1 and CDR2: MNHEY, SMNVEV (reference sequence). The CDR3 spans 16 residues. The CDR3 coding sequence is TGTGCCAGCAGTTCCCCAATGGTAGCGGGGGTCCGTACGCAGTATTTT. Amino acids: CASSSPMVAGVRTQYF.

V usage is TRBV5-1 and J usage is TRBJ2-4; D is perhaps TRBD1 (5 bases). The CDR3 extends over 14 amino acids. The V gene's germline CDR1 is SGHRS and CDR2 YFSETQ. V dropped 1 base and J dropped 0 bases, with 5 bases sitting between them. CDR3 DNA sequence: TGCGCCAGCAGCTTGCAGGGAGCCAAAAACATTCAGTACTTC. This sequence encodes CASSLQGAKNIQYF.

The chain has TRBV7-8 and TRBJ2-2; maybe TRBD1 (5 bases). Per the germline V gene, CDR1 is SGHVS and CDR2 is FQNEAQ. Trimming left V 0 bases short and J 7 bases short, with 12 bases between. There are 15 residues in the CDR3. The DNA of the CDR3 is TGTGCCAGCAGCTTAGCCCCAGGGCTCGGCGGGGAGCTGTTTTTT. Protein: CASSLAPGLGGELFF.

The V call is TRBV19, the J call TRBJ2-2; 7 bases agree with TRBD1. The V and J ends lost 5 bases and 7 bases, in that order; junction bases with no gene match: 1. The CDR3 contains 12 residues. Germline values: CDR1 LNHDA, CDR2 SQIVND (reference sequence). In DNA form, the CDR3 reads TGTGCCAGTAGTGACAGGGTCGGGGAGCTGTTTTTT. Translating gives CASSDRVGELFF.

This chain joins TRBV5-6 and TRBJ1-5, with a tentative D call TRBD1 (5 bases). Germline values: CDR1 SGHDT, CDR2 YYEEEE. V lost 0 bases, J lost 3 bases, and 7 bases lay in between. The CDR3 covers 14 residues. CDR3 in amino acids: CASSLAGNNQPQHF. The DNA of the CDR3 is TGTGCCAGCAGCTTGGCAGGGAACAATCAGCCCCAGCATTTT.

The chain combines TRBV14 with TRBJ1-1, with a weak D call TRBD1 (5 bases). V lost 1 base, J lost 1 base, and 10 bases lay in between. The CDR3 consists of 15 residues. The germline gives CDR1 SGHDN, CDR2 FVKESK. CDR3 coding DNA: TGTGCCAGCAGCCAAGGGGCGGGGCGGAACACTGAAGCTTTCTTT. This sequence encodes CASSQGAGRNTEAFF.